Given below is one T cell receptor (beta chain) in context. Its antigen is not identified. This specimen belongs to a study of vaccination and CD4 T cells after COVID-19. About the research overall: Collection of post-vaccine samples followed dose two by a median around 70 days, spanning a range of 14 to 241. Overlapping spike peptides from SARS-CoV-2, HCoV-NL63, HCoV-OC43 and HCoV-229E served to stimulate the cells.

The treatment denotes: roughly 11-day PBMC culture with coronavirus spike peptide pools or control peptides (ViraFEST assay). The unexposed donor gave CD4+ T cells before the COVID-19 pandemic (2011-2018). Peptide pools at approximately 10 ug/ml, together with 10 IU/ml IL-2, were added to cultures of some 2 million PBMCs per well. V was pared by 7 bases and J by 2 bases, with 8 bases between. CDR1 and CDR2 (germline): SGHTA, FQGNSA. The CDR3 contains 12 residues. Overall study results and limits: In convalescent patients, 304 of 307 vaccine-specific clones were spike mono-reactive.

Cultured CD4+ T-cell DNA underwent Oncomine TCR Beta short-read sequencing. TCRdb called the PCR reads again in MiXCR, with one record for every CDR3 protein. The sample holds thousands of distinct CDR3 sequences, about three fifths seen once. Material for sequencing was CD4+ T cells from blood, cultured in vitro. This receptor was obtained from a human donor in good health. The V call is TRBV7-2, the J call TRBJ1-2; D ambiguous. The CDR3 sequence: CASNGRNYGYTF. The CDR3 nucleotides read TGTGCCAGCAACGGGAGGAACTATGGCTACACCTTC.